Listed below are T cell receptor beta chains from one sample, sequenced in a study of blood T cell repertoires in COVID-19. The method was immunoSEQ multiplex PCR; TCRdb's version includes in-frame clones alone and lacks a portion of them. Of approximately 260,000 clones listed, 65% to 80% are singletons. Input material: peripheral blood. The receptors derive from a woman in her forties with active or convalescent COVID-19. Both conserved end residues are trimmed from each CDR3. Each record gives: CDR3 length, J gene, V gene, CDR3 protein.

length: 12; J: TRBJ2-1; V: TRBV5-6; CDR3: ASSFGGGALEQF
length: 12; J: TRBJ2-3; V: TRBV21-1; CDR3: ASSNRVLTDTQY
length: 19; J: TRBJ1-5; V: TRBV27; CDR3: ASSLLLGVHIPNGGNQPQH
length: 13; J: TRBJ1-3; V: TRBV10-3; CDR3: AIIPSLASGNTIY
length: 12; J: TRBJ1-2; V: TRBV15; CDR3: ATSRAQGAAGYT
length: 12; J: TRBJ2-5; V: TRBV11-3; CDR3: ASSPRSGSETQY
length: 12; J: TRBJ1-6; V: TRBV9; CDR3: ASATGEGYSPLH
length: 9; J: TRBJ1-1; V: TRBV28; CDR3: ASSSDGGAF
length: 13; J: TRBJ2-2; V: TRBV9; CDR3: ASSVHPGNTGELF
length: 14; J: TRBJ2-1; V: TRBV18; CDR3: ASSPWTRSSYNEQF
length: 14; J: TRBJ1-2; V: TRBV13; CDR3: ASSEFSGQHPYGYT
length: 10; J: TRBJ1-2; V: TRBV2; CDR3: ASSEDVGGYT
length: 11; J: TRBJ2-3; V: TRBV30; CDR3: AWSTGGADTQY
length: 14; J: TRBJ2-3; V: TRBV4-2; CDR3: ASSQRLAGSTDTQY
length: 10; J: TRBJ1-2; V: TRBV5-1; CDR3: ASSLEGQGYT
length: 13; J: TRBJ2-7; V: TRBV18; CDR3: ASSATGSTSYEQY
length: 11; J: TRBJ2-1; V: TRBV10-3; CDR3: AISEPRDNEQF
length: 16; J: TRBJ1-6; V: TRBV5-6; CDR3: ASSWTSTDREHNSPLH
length: 11; J: TRBJ1-2; V: TRBV7-3; CDR3: ASSEGDSYGYT
length: 13; J: TRBJ1-1; V: TRBV7-9; CDR3: ASSPLTGMNTEAF
length: 18; J: TRBJ1-1; V: TRBV5-5; CDR3: ASSSLFNLRPTEGGTEAF
length: 13; J: TRBJ1-5; V: TRBV5-5; CDR3: ASRDRIGSNQPQH
length: 14; J: TRBJ2-5; V: TRBV28; CDR3: ASSFGLAGGQETQY
length: 14; J: TRBJ1-2; V: TRBV5-6; CDR3: ASSLSAGLNYYGYT
length: 11; J: TRBJ1-2; V: TRBV6-5; CDR3: ASSEGQGTGYT
length: 12; J: TRBJ1-1; V: TRBV6-6; CDR3: ASSIQGMNTEAF
length: 12; J: TRBJ1-2; V: TRBV5-6; CDR3: ASSLVTGGDGYT
length: 15; J: TRBJ2-1; V: TRBV4-2; CDR3: ASSQEGQGFSYNEQF
length: 17; J: TRBJ2-7; V: TRBV28; CDR3: ASIPRARRGPAIQYEQY
length: 14; J: TRBJ1-2; V: TRBV4-1; CDR3: ASSSGQVWQSYGYT
length: 12; J: TRBJ1-2; V: TRBV6-5; CDR3: ASSYSLANYGYT
length: 16; J: TRBJ1-3; V: TRBV6-1; CDR3: ASSGDRGGFLSGNTIY
length: 14; J: TRBJ1-4; V: TRBV9; CDR3: ASTQGEAGRSEKLF
length: 12; J: TRBJ1-5; V: TRBV19; CDR3: ASRTVNSNQPQH
length: 14; J: TRBJ1-2; V: TRBV9; CDR3: ASSVARWEGDDGYT
length: 12; J: TRBJ1-1; V: TRBV6-5; CDR3: ASSLGAWDTEAF
length: 12; J: TRBJ2-1; V: TRBV19; CDR3: ASSIAAYLHEQF
length: 11; J: TRBJ2-1; V: TRBV6-5; CDR3: ASTTRVDNEQF
length: 13; J: TRBJ2-5; V: TRBV24-1; CDR3: ATSEGGTGEETQY
length: 13; J: TRBJ2-3; V: TRBV5-1; CDR3: ASSPGQGNHNTQY
length: 13; J: TRBJ1-5; V: TRBV19; CDR3: ASSIAAGSNQPQH
length: 13; J: TRBJ2-5; V: TRBV10-3; CDR3: AISSGTSGGETQY
length: 12; J: TRBJ2-7; V: TRBV5-6; CDR3: ASSPGTGSYEQY
length: 11; J: TRBJ2-5; V: TRBV28; CDR3: ASSLRYLETQY
length: 13; J: TRBJ1-2; V: TRBV18; CDR3: ASSPEEGASYGYT
length: 13; J: TRBJ1-4; V: TRBV7-9; CDR3: ASSLAGGGTEKLF
length: 12; J: TRBJ2-3; V: TRBV30; CDR3: AWSAGGSTDTQY
length: 14; J: TRBJ2-5; V: TRBV9; CDR3: ASSVPNEGDQETQY
length: 14; J: TRBJ1-1; V: TRBV10-3; CDR3: ATLVVRQRDGAEAF
length: 13; J: TRBJ1-2; V: TRBV30; CDR3: AWRGRTFSNYGYT
length: 12; J: TRBJ1-5; V: TRBV5-3; CDR3: ARSLDSTPIPQH
length: 12; J: TRBJ1-6; V: TRBV3-1/TRBV3-2; CDR3: ASSRQGANSPLH
length: 12; J: TRBJ2-4; V: TRBV3-1/TRBV3-2; CDR3: ASSQLSLKNIQY